This T cell receptor beta chain was retrieved from a study of vaccination and CD4 T cells after COVID-19. Study-level points and caveats: Spike mono-reactivity applied to 304 of 307 vaccine-specific clones detected in convalescent patients.

Documented treatment: approximately 9-day PBMC culture with coronavirus spike peptide pools or control peptides (ViraFEST assay). Oncomine TCR Beta short-read sequencing was applied to DNA from cultured CD4+ T cells. MiXCR was run by TCRdb on the PCR reads, yielding one entry per CDR3 protein. The table includes approximately 21,000 distinct CDR3 sequences, less than 65% detected once. Only a few counts were recorded for this clonotype. Its target is unknown. This sequence originates from a human donor who received a COVID-19 vaccine. The sequencing used CD4+ T cells from blood, cultured in vitro, collected after SARS-CoV-2 vaccination.

The CDR3 nucleotides read TGCGCCAGCAGCTCGGACTGGGCCTACGAGCAGTACTTC. This sequence encodes CASSSDWAYEQYF. The rearrangement uses TRBV5-1 and TRBJ2-7; D is perhaps TRBD2 (5 bases). V dropped 3 bases and J dropped 2 bases, with 9 bases sitting between them. The CDR3 is made up of 13 amino acids. CDR1 and CDR2 (germline): SGHRS, YFSETQ.